This note documents a single T cell receptor (beta chain) sequence. The antigen it binds to is not known. No qualities accompany the bases; no much larger clone lies one base away. This entry comes from a study of blood T cell repertoires in COVID-19 (dated by TCRdb to 2018 to 2020). Describing the broader study: Collaborator samples came from the United States, Italy and Spain and covered acute and convalescent phases of COVID-19. The samples were drawn from two sources: the first 160 participants of the ongoing ImmuneRACE study, and 950 to 1,500 subjects contributed by 6 global collaborators. HLA class I and class II types, where available, came from metadata supplied by the sample provider rather than from assay-based typing. The material from the prospective study consisted of cDNA or gDNA derived from T cells, B-cell-depleted T cells, or PBMCs. The repertoires were released in a freely available public database meant as a resource for research on the immune response to SARS-CoV-2. Nearly every sample came with metadata listing a de-identified subject ID, COVID-19 status, age in years and sex. Deeply sampled blood TCRbeta repertoires from subjects exposed to, actively infected with, or recovered from COVID-19 were included in the dataset.

Paper-wide results and their limitations: How much clinical and demographic metadata was included differed by source and by participant, and the metadata was provided uncurated.

CDR1 and CDR2 were assigned from the germline V gene as SGHAT and FQNNGV. The CDR3 starts with the cysteine, ends with the phenylalanine, and has 13 residues. Of all the DNA, just the CDR3 is kept, 39 bases in frame from base 1. V gives up 0 bases and J gives up 8 bases, and the segment between their germline ends measures 10 bases. Collaborating institutions collected whole blood in K2EDTA tubes following their own protocols. For TCRbeta analysis, collaborators shipped samples in one of three forms: frozen whole blood, isolated PBMCs, or DNA extracted from either of those sample types. The immunoSEQ Assay, a bias-controlled multiplex PCR, was used to amplify TCRbeta CDR3 regions from genomic DNA. Under the source paper's analysis protocol: Nucleated cell counts per sample were estimated from amplification of reference gene primers within the assay. To quantify the absolute abundance of each unique TCRbeta CDR3 rearrangement, sequence reads were collapsed and filtered. For each sample, productive Simpson clonality was calculated as the square root of Simpson's diversity index over productive rearrangements. TCRdb's version of the immuneACCESS table is confined to in-frame rearrangements and falls short of the full clone set. An unresolved V gene accounts for under half of the shortfall where checked; the remainder is of unknown origin. The V and J calls and the clone size are those of that table, but D and trimming were determined from the DNA. The table for this sample lists about 59,000 clones; roughly 80% of them were counted only once. Around 10% of the sample goes to the ten largest clones.

Material for sequencing was peripheral blood. The receptor was isolated from a human donor in a cohort sampled during active COVID-19. Here the chain combines TRBV11-2 and TRBJ1-2; no D gene call is confident. The DNA sequence reads TGTGCCAGCAGCTTAGAAAACGCGGGCGGCTACACCTTC. Translated, this is CASSLENAGGYTF.